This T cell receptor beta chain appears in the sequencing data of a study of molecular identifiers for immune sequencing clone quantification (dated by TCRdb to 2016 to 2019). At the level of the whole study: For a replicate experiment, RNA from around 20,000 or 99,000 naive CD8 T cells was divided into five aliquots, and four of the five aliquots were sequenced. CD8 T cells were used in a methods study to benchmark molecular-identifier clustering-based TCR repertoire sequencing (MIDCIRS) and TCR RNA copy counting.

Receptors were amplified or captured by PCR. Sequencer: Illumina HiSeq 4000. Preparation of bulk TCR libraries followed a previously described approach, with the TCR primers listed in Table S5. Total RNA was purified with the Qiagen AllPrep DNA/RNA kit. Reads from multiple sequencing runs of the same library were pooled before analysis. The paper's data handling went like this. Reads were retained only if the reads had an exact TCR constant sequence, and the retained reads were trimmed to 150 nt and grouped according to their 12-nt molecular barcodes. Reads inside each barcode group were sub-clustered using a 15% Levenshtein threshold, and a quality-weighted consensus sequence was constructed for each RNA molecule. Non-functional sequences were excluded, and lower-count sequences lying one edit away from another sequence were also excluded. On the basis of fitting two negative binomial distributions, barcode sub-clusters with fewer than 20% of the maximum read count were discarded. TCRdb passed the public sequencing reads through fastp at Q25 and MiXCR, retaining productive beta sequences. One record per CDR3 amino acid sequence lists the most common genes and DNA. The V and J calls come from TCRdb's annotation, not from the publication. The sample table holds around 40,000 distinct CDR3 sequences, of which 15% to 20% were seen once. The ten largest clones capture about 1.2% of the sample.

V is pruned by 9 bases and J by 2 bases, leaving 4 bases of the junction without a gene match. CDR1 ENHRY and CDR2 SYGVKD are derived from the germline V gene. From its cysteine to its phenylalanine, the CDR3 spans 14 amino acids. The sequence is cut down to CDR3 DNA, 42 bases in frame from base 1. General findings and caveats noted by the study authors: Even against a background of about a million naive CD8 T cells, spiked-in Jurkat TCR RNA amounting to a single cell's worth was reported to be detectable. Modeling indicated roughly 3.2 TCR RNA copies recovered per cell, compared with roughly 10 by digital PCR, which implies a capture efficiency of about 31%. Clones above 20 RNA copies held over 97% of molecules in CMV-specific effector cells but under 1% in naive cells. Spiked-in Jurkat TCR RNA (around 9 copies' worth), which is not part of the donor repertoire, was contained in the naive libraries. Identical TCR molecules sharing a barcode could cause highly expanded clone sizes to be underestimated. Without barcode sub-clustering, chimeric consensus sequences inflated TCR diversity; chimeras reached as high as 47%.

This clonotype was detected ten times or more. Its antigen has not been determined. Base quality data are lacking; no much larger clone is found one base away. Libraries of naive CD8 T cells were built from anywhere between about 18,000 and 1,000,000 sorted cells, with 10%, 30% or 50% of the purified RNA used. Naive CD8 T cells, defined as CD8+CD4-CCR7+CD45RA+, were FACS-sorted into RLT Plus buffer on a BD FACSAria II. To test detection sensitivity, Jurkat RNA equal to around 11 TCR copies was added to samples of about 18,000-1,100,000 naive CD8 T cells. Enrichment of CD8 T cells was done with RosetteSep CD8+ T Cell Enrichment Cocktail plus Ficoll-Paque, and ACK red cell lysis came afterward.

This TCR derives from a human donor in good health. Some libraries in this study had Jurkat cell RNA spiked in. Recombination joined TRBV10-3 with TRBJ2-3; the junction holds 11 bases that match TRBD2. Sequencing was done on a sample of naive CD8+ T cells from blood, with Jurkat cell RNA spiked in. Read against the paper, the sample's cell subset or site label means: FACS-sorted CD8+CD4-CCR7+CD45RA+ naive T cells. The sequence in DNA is TGTGCCATAAAGACTAGCGGGGACACAGATACGCAGTATTTT. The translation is CAIKTSGDTDTQYF.